These 20 T cell receptor beta chains came from one sample sequenced in a study of Graves' ophthalmopathy and Graves' hyperthyroidism. The authors amplified TCR beta CDR3 regions, and they did so from RNA transcripts for repertoire sequencing. First-round RT-PCR employed HTBI primers, with a second-round multiplex PCR after it. TCRdb analysed the multiplex PCR reads with MiXCR anew, one entry per CDR3 protein. The sample lists a few hundred thousand distinct CDR3 sequences, about 18% occurring once. Sequencing was done on a sample of peripheral blood. The receptors stem from a woman younger than 30 with Graves' ophthalmopathy.

This clonotype was seen ten or more times. The rearrangement joins TRBV28 to TRBJ1-5, with D unresolved. Per the germline V gene, CDR1 is MDHEN and CDR2 is SYDVKM. Trimming removed 5 bases at V and 2 bases at J, with 13 bases between. The CDR3 runs 15 residues. CDR3: CASSLRPAGNQPQHF. CDR3 in DNA: TGTGCCAGCAGTCTACGACCAGCCGGCAATCAGCCCCAGCATTTT.

This clonotype was counted at least ten times. The J gene is TRBJ1-1, the V gene TRBV6-2 or TRBV6-3; D is unresolved. Trimming removed 6 bases from V and 5 bases from J, with 7 bases in between. The CDR3 is 11 residues long. Germline V gives CDR1 MNHEY, CDR2 SVGEGT. The CDR3 coding sequence is TGTGCCAGCAGGGGAAGGACTGAAGCTTTCTTT. Amino acids: CASRGRTEAFF.

This clonotype was counted a few times. In nucleotides, the CDR3 is TGTGCCAGCAGCCCCCGGCCCAGCGTGAGGGCTATTGGCTACACCTTC. It translates to CASSPRPSVRAIGYTF. J is TRBJ1-2 and V is TRBV11-1; D remains unclear. Germline values: CDR1 SGHAT, CDR2 FQDESV (reference sequence). V lost 5 bases to trimming and J lost 7 bases, with 23 bases between them. CDR3 length equals 16 residues.

The J gene is TRBJ1-6, the V gene TRBV6-6; possibly TRBD1 for D (6 bases). Trimming took off 3 bases at V and 13 bases at J, with 13 bases between the two ends. Germline V gene data show CDR1 as MNHNY and CDR2 as SVGAGI (reference sequence). The CDR3 is 13 residues long. CDR3 in amino acids: CASSYSTGSPLHF. The CDR3 nucleotides read TGTGCCAGCAGTTATTCCACAGGGTCCCCCCTCCACTTT.

This clonotype was observed at least ten times. CDR3 protein: CASSVDLGTAFF. As DNA, the CDR3 is TGTGCCAGCAGCGTAGATCTGGGTACGGCTTTCTTT. The rearrangement joins TRBV9 to TRBJ1-1; D gene ambiguous. The CDR3 consists of 12 residues. Germline values: CDR1 SGDLS, CDR2 YYNGEE. V was clipped by 0 bases and J by 11 bases, with 11 bases between them. Filled out from reference TRBV9 and TRBJ1-1, the complete variable domain reads DSGVTQTPKHLITATGQRVTLRCSPRSGDLSVYWYQQSLDQGLQFLIQYYNGEERAKGNILERFSAQQFPDLHSELNLSSLELGDSALYFCASSVDLGTAFFGQGTRLTVV.

This clonotype was counted many times. The chain employs TRBV25-1 and TRBJ1-3; D gene uncertain. CDR3 length equals 15 residues. V lost 4 bases, J lost 0 bases, and 10 bases lay in between. Germline V gives CDR1 MGHDK, CDR2 SYGVNS. The CDR3 spells CASSVSSPSGNTIYF. CDR3 sequence (DNA): TGTGCCAGCAGTGTGTCTAGCCCCTCTGGAAACACCATATATTTT.

This clonotype was detected many times. The chain uses TRBV28 and TRBJ1-1; D gene uncertain. Between the trimmed V and J ends, which lost 0 bases and 11 bases, there was a span of 10 bases. The CDR3 is 12 amino acids. Germline CDR1 reads MDHEN; CDR2 reads SYDVKM. Here the CDR3 DNA reads TGTGCCAGCAGTTTATGGCAGATGGGGGCTTTCTTT. As protein: CASSLWQMGAFF.

This clonotype was observed many times. This rearrangement joins TRBV6-1 to TRBJ2-7; D could derive from TRBD1 or TRBD2 (5 bases each). Germline CDR1 and CDR2: MNHNS and SASEGT. V was shortened by 6 bases and J by 4 bases, with 19 bases between the two germline ends. This CDR3 has 15 residues. The CDR3 reads CASRGLGAQLYEQYF. CDR3 nucleotides: TGTGCCAGCAGGGGGCTCGGGGCCCAACTTTACGAGCAGTACTTC.

This clonotype was detected many times. The V call is TRBV12-3 or TRBV12-4, the J call TRBJ2-7; no definite D call. The CDR3 spans 12 residues. Trimming stripped 6 bases from V and 0 bases from J, with 6 bases between. Here the CDR3 reads CASSPSSYEQYF. DNA of the CDR3: TGTGCCAGCAGCCCCAGCTCCTACGAGCAGTACTTC.

This clonotype was counted ten times or more. This chain links TRBV13 with TRBJ2-5; weak D call: TRBD1 (6 bases). V lost 3 bases, J lost 3 bases, and 8 bases lay in between. The germline V gene has CDR1 PRHDT and CDR2 FYEKMQ (reference sequence). This CDR3 is built from 13 residues. The CDR3 nucleotides are TGTGCCAGCAGCTTCCGACAGGAAGAGACCCAGTACTTC. This encodes CASSFRQEETQYF.

This clonotype came up many times. This chain connects TRBV6-5 to TRBJ1-1; possible D gene TRBD1, 5 bases. Germline CDR1 is MNHEY and CDR2 is SVGAGI. V dropped 4 bases and J dropped 9 bases, with 15 bases sitting between them. This CDR3 is built from 13 residues. The CDR3 region is CASSSPETEKAFF. The CDR3 nucleotides are TGTGCCAGCAGTTCCCCCGAGACAGAAAAAGCTTTCTTT.

This clonotype was detected many times. The chain joins TRBV6-2 or TRBV6-3 to TRBJ1-1; TRBD1 matches 12 bases. The CDR3 consists of 14 residues. J lost 10 bases, V lost 8 bases, and 11 bases had no gene match. Germline lookup yields CDR1 MNHEY and CDR2 SVGEGT. The CDR3 loop is CASYQSGTGGSAFF. The CDR3 nucleotides read TGTGCCAGCTACCAATCCGGGACAGGGGGCTCAGCTTTCTTT.

Ten or more counts support this clonotype. This rearrangement joins TRBV7-3 to TRBJ1-2; D gene unclear. Germline CDR1 and CDR2: SGHTA and FQGTGA. Between the trimmed V and J ends, which lost 3 bases and 2 bases, there was a span of 7 bases. CDR3 size: 13 residues. The CDR3 loop reads CASSLASNYGYTF. In DNA, the CDR3 is TGTGCCAGCAGCTTGGCCTCCAACTATGGCTACACCTTC.

The sample holds many counts of this clonotype. The chain has TRBV6-5 and TRBJ1-3; possible D gene TRBD1, 6 bases. The CDR3 has 15 residues. CDR1 is MNHEY and CDR2 is SVGAGI in the germline V gene. Trimming cost V 6 bases and J 1 base, with 13 bases left between them. CDR3 in DNA: TGTGCCAGCAGCTACACACAGGGTTCTGGAAACACCATATATTTT. Translation gives CASSYTQGSGNTIYF.

This clonotype was seen ten or more times. This CDR3 is CAYLVNYGYTF. Written as DNA, the CDR3 is TGTGCCTATTTGGTTAACTATGGCTACACCTTC. The chain employs TRBV30 and TRBJ1-2, with D hard to call. The V end was cut by 7 bases, the J end by 1 base, with 7 bases between. Germline loops: CDR1 GTSNPN, CDR2 SVGIG (reference sequence). There are 11 residues in the CDR3.

This clonotype was counted many times. This rearrangement joins TRBV27 to TRBJ1-1; D gene uncertain. V lost 3 bases and J lost 6, with 14 bases in between. CDR1 and CDR2 from the germline V gene are MNHEY and SMNVEV (reference sequence). This CDR3 has 14 amino acids. The CDR3 DNA sequence: TGTGCCAGCAGTTTCTTCGCACCTCCGTCTGAAGCTTTCTTT. It yields the protein CASSFFAPPSEAFF.

This clonotype has ten or more counts. The rearrangement links TRBV27 to TRBJ1-3; 7 bases map to TRBD1. Trimming took 4 bases from V and 3 from J; bases not matched to a gene: 3. The germline V gene encodes CDR1 MNHEY and CDR2 SMNVEV (reference sequence). The CDR3 loop spans 14 amino acids. The CDR3 is CASSSGGDGNTIYF. The CDR3 nucleotides are TGTGCCAGCAGTTCAGGGGGTGATGGAAACACCATATATTTT.

This clonotype came up many times. The CDR3 nucleotides are TGTGCCAGCAGCTCGTCGTTGGACGGAAACACCATATATTTT. This sequence encodes CASSSSLDGNTIYF. This sequence joins TRBV28 and TRBJ1-3; D call uncertain. V was cut by 6 bases and J by 4 bases, with 13 bases left in between. The CDR3 is made up of 14 amino acids. Germline assignment: CDR1 MDHEN and CDR2 SYDVKM.

This clonotype occurred many times. The chain has TRBV12-3 or TRBV12-4 and TRBJ1-2; TRBD1 is a possible D gene (6 bases). V dropped 2 bases and J dropped 2 bases, with 9 bases sitting between them. The CDR3 runs 14 residues. DNA for the CDR3: TGTGCCAGCAGTTTATTGACAGGAAACTATGGCTACACCTTC. This sequence encodes CASSLLTGNYGYTF.

This clonotype was seen repeatedly, ten times or more. The chain couples TRBV29-1 to TRBJ2-2; a possible D gene is TRBD2 (5 bases). The CDR3 totals 15 residues. The V gene's germline CDR1 is SQVTM and CDR2 ANQGSEA. The V end lost 6 bases, the J end lost 3 bases, and 17 bases lay between the germline ends. CDR3 amino acids: CSVLGERTDTGELFF. CDR3 DNA sequence: TGCAGCGTGCTCGGGGAGCGTACTGACACCGGGGAGCTGTTTTTT.